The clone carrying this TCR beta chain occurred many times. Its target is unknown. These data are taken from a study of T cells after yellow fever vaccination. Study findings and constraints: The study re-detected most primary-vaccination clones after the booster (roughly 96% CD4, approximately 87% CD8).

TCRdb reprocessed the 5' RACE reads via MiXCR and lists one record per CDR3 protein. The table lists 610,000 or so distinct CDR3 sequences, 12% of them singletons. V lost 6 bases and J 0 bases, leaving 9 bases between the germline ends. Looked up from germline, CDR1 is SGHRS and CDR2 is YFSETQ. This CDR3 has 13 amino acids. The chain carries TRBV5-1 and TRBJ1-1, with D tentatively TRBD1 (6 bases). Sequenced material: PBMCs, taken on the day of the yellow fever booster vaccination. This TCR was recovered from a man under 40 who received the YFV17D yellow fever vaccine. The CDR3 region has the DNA TGCGCCAGCACCTACAGGGTGAACACTGAAGCTTTCTTT. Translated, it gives CASTYRVNTEAFF.